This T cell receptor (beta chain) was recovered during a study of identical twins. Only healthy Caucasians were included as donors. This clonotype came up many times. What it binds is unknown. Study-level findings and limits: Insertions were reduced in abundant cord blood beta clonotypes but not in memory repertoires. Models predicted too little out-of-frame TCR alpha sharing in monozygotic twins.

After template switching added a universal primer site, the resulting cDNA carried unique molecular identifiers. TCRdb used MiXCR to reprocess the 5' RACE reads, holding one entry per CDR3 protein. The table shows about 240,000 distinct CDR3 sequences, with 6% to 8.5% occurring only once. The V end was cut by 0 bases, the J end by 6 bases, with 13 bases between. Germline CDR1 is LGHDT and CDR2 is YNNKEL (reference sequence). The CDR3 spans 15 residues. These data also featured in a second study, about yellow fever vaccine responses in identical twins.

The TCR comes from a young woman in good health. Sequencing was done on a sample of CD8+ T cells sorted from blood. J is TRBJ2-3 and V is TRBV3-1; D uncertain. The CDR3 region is CASSQDLGFPDTQYF. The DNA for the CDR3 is TGTGCCAGCAGCCAAGATCTTGGCTTCCCCGATACGCAGTATTTT.